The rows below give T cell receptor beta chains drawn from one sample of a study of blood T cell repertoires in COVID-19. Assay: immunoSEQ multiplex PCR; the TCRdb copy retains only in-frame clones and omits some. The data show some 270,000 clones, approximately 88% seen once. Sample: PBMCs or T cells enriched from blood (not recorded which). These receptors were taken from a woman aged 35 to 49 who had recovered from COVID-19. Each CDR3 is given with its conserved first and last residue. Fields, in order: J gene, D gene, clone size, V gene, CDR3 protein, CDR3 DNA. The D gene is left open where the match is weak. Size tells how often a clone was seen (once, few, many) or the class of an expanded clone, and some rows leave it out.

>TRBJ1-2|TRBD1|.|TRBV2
CAGSGQGVRTYTF
TGTGCCGGGTCCGGACAGGGGGTCCGGACCTACACCTTC
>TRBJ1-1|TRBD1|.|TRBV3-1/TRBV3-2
CASSQGQGDTEAFF
TGTGCCAGCAGCCAGGGGCAGGGGGACACTGAAGCTTTCTTT
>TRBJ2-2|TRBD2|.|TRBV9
CASSRGGYTGELFF
TGTGCCAGCAGCCGGGGAGGGTACACCGGGGAGCTGTTTTTT
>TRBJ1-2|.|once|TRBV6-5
CASSFLRDYGYTF
TGTGCCAGCAGTTTCCTCCGGGACTATGGCTACACCTTC
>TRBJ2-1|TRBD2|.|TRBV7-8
CASSRGILGAGGYNEQFF
TGTGCCAGCAGCCGAGGGATCTTGGGGGCGGGGGGATACAATGAGCAGTTCTTC
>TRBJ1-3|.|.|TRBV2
CASSEAGVSLDTIYF
TGTGCCAGCAGTGAAGCAGGGGTTAGTCTAGACACCATATATTTT
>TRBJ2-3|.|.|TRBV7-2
CASSSSRPRTSLRQYF
TGTGCCAGCAGCTCCTCACGGCCCCGTACTAGCCTCAGGCAGTATTTT
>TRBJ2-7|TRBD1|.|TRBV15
CATSYRQGITYEQYF
TGTGCCACCAGCTACCGACAGGGGATCACCTACGAGCAGTACTTC
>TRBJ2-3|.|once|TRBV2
CASSGQDSNAVDTQYF
TGTGCCAGCAGTGGACAGGACAGCAACGCCGTAGATACGCAGTATTTT
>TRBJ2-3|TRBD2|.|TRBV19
CASSITGGITDTQYF
TGTGCCAGTAGTATCACGGGGGGGATCACAGATACGCAGTATTTT
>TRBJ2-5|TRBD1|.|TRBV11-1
CASSLGQGEETQYF
TGTGCCAGCAGCTTAGGGCAGGGGGAGGAGACCCAGTACTTC
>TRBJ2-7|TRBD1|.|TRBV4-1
CASSQINFIGQGAYEQYF
TGCGCCAGCAGCCAAATAAATTTTATTGGACAGGGGGCCTACGAGCAGTACTTC
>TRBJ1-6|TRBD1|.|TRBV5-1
CASSPGQANSPLHF
TGCGCCAGCAGTCCGGGACAGGCAAATTCACCCCTCCACTTT
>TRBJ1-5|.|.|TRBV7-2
CASSLQGVGNNQPQHF
TGTGCCAGCAGCCTACAGGGAGTGGGTAACAATCAGCCCCAGCATTTT
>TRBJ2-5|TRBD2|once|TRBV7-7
CASSLGAGGPETQYF
TGTGCTAGCAGCTTAGGAGCGGGGGGGCCGGAGACCCAGTACTTC
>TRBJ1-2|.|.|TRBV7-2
CASSSRAGLDYGYTF
TGTGCCAGCAGCTCCCGTGCAGGGTTGGACTATGGCTACACCTTC
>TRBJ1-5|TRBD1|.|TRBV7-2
CASSSSDRVQPQHF
TGTGCCAGCAGCTCTTCGGACAGGGTGCAGCCCCAGCATTTT
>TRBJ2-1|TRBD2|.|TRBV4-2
CASSRGTSGSTNEQFF
TGTGCCAGCAGCCGCGGGACTAGCGGGAGTACAAATGAGCAGTTCTTC
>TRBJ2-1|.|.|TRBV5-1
CASSFSTGSYNEQFF
TGCGCCAGCAGCTTTAGCACGGGCTCCTACAATGAGCAGTTCTTC
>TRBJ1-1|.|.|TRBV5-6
CASSLLGAAFF
TGTGCCAGCAGCTTGTTAGGAGCAGCTTTCTTT
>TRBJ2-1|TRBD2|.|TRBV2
CASSGAGVDEQFF
TGTGCCAGCAGTGGAGCGGGAGTGGATGAGCAGTTCTTC
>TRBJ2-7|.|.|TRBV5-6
CASSLVGSPRGEQYF
TGTGCCAGCAGCCTAGTGGGTTCCCCGCGGGGCGAGCAGTACTTC
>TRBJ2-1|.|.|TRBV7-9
CASSLRPGANEQFF
TGTGCCAGCAGCTTACGACCGGGAGCCAATGAGCAGTTCTTC
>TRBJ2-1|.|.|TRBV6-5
CASSSGTRSYNEQFF
TGTGCCAGCAGTTCCGGGACACGCTCCTACAATGAGCAGTTCTTC
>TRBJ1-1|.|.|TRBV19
CASGNGWGEEGEAFF
TGTGCCAGTGGGAATGGTTGGGGGGAAGAAGGTGAAGCTTTCTTT
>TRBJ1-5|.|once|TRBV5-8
CASSLWGGQSNQPQHF
TGTGCCAGCAGCTTGTGGGGAGGGCAGAGCAATCAGCCCCAGCATTTT
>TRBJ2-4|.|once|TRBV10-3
CAISDGGGKLAKNIQYF
TGTGCCATCAGTGATGGGGGGGGCAAATTAGCCAAAAACATTCAGTACTTC
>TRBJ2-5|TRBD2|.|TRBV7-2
CASSLLAGARYETQYF
TGTGCCAGCAGCTTATTAGCGGGGGCAAGGTACGAGACCCAGTACTTC
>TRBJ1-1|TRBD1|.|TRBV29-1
CSGWTGTEAFF
TGCAGCGGATGGACAGGCACTGAAGCTTTCTTT
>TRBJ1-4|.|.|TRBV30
CAWSVQGSWEKLFF
TGTGCCTGGAGTGTCCAGGGGAGTTGGGAAAAACTGTTTTTT
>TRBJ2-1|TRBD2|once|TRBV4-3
CASSQVGGGTYNEQFF
TGCGCCAGCAGCCAAGTCGGCGGGGGAACCTACAATGAGCAGTTCTTC
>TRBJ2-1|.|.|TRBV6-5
CASIATRGFEQFF
TGTGCCAGCATCGCCACCAGGGGATTTGAGCAGTTCTTC
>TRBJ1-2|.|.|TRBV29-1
CSVDTEYGYTF
TGCAGCGTTGACACGGAGTATGGCTACACCTTC
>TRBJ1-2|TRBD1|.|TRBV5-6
CASSPPPTGERGYTF
TGTGCCAGCAGCCCCCCCCCGACAGGGGAGAGGGGCTACACCTTC
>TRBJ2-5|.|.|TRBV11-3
CASSRGPGTKQETQYF
TGTGCCAGCAGCCGTGGGCCGGGGACAAAACAAGAGACCCAGTACTTC
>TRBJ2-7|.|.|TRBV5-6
CASSLGSGGQYF
TGTGCCAGCAGCTTGGGGTCCGGCGGGCAGTACTTC
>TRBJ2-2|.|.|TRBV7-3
CASSLVQGRTGELFF
TGTGCCAGCAGCTTAGTTCAGGGCCGCACCGGGGAGCTGTTTTTT
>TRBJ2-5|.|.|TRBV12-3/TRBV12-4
CASSFQGQETQYF
TGTGCCAGCAGTTTTCAGGGGCAAGAGACCCAGTACTTC
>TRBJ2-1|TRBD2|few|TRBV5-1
CASSLVSGSFNEQFF
TGCGCCAGCAGCTTGGTTAGCGGGAGTTTTAATGAGCAGTTCTTC
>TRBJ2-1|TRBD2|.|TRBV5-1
CASSLAGREDNEQFF
TGCGCCAGCAGCTTAGCGGGGAGAGAGGACAATGAGCAGTTCTTC
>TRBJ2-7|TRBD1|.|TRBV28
CASTGDRSLYEQYF
TGTGCCAGCACCGGGGACAGAAGTTTATACGAGCAGTACTTC
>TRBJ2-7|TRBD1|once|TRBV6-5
CASSRQGSYEQYF
TGTGCCAGCAGTCGACAGGGCTCCTACGAGCAGTACTTC
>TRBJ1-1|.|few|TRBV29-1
CSGAPAGSNTEAFF
TGCAGCGGGGCCCCCGCCGGCTCGAACACTGAAGCTTTCTTT
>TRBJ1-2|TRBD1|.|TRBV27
CASSVGQGVRGYTF
TGTGCCAGCAGTGTGGGACAGGGAGTGAGGGGCTACACCTTC
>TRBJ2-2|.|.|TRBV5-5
CASSLEAGRYGGELFF
TGTGCCAGCAGCTTGGAGGCAGGGAGGTACGGCGGGGAGCTGTTTTTT
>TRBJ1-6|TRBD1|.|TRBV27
CASSLRARGALYNSPLHF
TGTGCCAGCAGTTTAAGGGCCAGGGGGGCACTATATAATTCACCCCTCCACTTT
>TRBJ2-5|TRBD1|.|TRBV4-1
CASSQGARQGVGTQYF
TGCGCCAGCAGCCAAGGTGCCCGACAGGGGGTAGGGACCCAGTACTTC
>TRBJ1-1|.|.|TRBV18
CASSRVGEDTEAFF
TGTGCCAGCTCGCGAGTAGGGGAGGACACTGAAGCTTTCTTT
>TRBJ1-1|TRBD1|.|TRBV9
CASSGLRDSFNSNTEAFF
TGTGCCAGCAGCGGACTTAGGGACAGCTTTAATTCGAACACTGAAGCTTTCTTT
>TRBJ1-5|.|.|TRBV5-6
CASSLSAAGSNQPQHF
TGTGCCAGCAGCTTGTCAGCAGCAGGGAGCAATCAGCCCCAGCATTTT